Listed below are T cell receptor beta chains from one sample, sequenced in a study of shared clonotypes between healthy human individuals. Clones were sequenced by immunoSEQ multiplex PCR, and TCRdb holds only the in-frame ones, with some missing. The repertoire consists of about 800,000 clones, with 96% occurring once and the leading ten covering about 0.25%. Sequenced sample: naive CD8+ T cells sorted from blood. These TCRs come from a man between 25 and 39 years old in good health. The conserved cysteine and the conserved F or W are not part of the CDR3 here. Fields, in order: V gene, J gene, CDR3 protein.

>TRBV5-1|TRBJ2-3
ASSPGSSGPSSDTQY
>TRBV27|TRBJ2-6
ASSSRGSGANVLT
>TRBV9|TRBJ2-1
ASGPGGPLSDEQF
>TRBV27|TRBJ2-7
ASSPSDRESRYEQY
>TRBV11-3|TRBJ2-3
ASSRRETSGGSTDTQY
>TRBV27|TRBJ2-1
ASSLGGKDEQF
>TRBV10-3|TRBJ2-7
AISEGGEQY
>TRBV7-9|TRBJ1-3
ASRPGFSGNTIY
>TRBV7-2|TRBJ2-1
ASSPQPVGSSYNEQF
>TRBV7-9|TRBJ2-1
ASRGSLEQF
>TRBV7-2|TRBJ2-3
ASSSAWTSSTDTQY